Listed here are 17 T cell receptor beta chains from one sample, sequenced in a study of patients and donors after allogeneic stem cell transplantation. TCRdb independently ran MiXCR on the RT-PCR reads; one entry per CDR3 protein. The repertoire holds about 7,100 distinct CDR3 sequences, approximately 12% seen once, with 53% in the top ten. The sample taken for sequencing was blood, either unsorted or a sorted T cell fraction (not recorded which). These receptors were obtained from a human donor who was either an allogeneic HSCT recipient or a stem cell or donor lymphocyte infusion donor (not recorded which). It is not recorded whose cells these are; they may come from a transplant donor.

This clonotype was detected many times. V gene TRBV4-2 combines with J gene TRBJ1-5, with D perhaps matching TRBD1 (5 bases). The CDR3 sequence is 18 residues long. The germline gives CDR1 LGHNA, CDR2 YNFKEQ. Deletions cut 0 bases from V and 4 bases from J, with 19 bases between. The DNA of the CDR3 is TGTGCCAGCAGCCAAGATAATAAGGGACGGAGGGCAAATCAGCCCCAGCATTTT. This translates into CASSQDNKGRRANQPQHF.

The rearrangement uses TRBV12-3 or TRBV12-4 and TRBJ1-2; D call uncertain. Deletions cut 5 bases from V and 6 bases from J, with 13 bases between. This CDR3 contains 13 residues. The CDR3 protein is CASSLQWSDGYTF. Written as DNA, the CDR3 is TGTGCCAGCAGTCTGCAGTGGAGTGATGGCTACACCTTC.

The chain links TRBV7-9 to TRBJ2-5; the match to TRBD2 covers 10 bases. Germline assignment: CDR1 SEHNR and CDR2 FQNEAQ (reference sequence). CDR3 length: 16 residues. The junction had 4 bases not matched to a gene; V was cut back by 2 bases and J by 1 base. DNA of the CDR3: TGTGCCAGCAGCTTAACTAGCGGGATTCTCCAAGAGACCCAGTACTTC. As protein: CASSLTSGILQETQYF. Supplemented by reference TRBV7-9 and TRBJ2-5, the full variable domain reads DTGVSQNPRHKITKRGQNVTFRCDPISEHNRLYWYRQTLGQGPEFLTYFQNEAQLEKSRLLSDRFSAERPKGSFSTLEIQRTEQGDSAMYLCASSLTSGILQETQYFGPGTRLLVL.

The chain combines TRBV19 with TRBJ1-6; perhaps TRBD1 as D (5 bases). Germline CDR1 LNHDA, CDR2 SQIVND (reference sequence). The length of the CDR3 is 17 residues. V dropped 3 bases and J dropped 0 bases, with 12 bases sitting between them. The CDR3 nucleotides are TGTGCCAGTAGTATCCCGATGGGGGGCTCCTATAATTCACCCCTCCACTTT. It translates to CASSIPMGGSYNSPLHF.

This clonotype has just a few counts. In DNA form, the CDR3 reads TGTGCCAGCAGCTTAGCAGGTGGAGATACGCAGTATTTT. Translated: CASSLAGGDTQYF. V is TRBV7-9 and J is TRBJ2-3; D gene ambiguous. V was shortened by 0 bases and J by 5 bases, with 6 bases between the two germline ends. Per the germline V gene, CDR1 is SEHNR and CDR2 is FQNEAQ (reference sequence). The CDR3 has 13 amino acids.

Ten or more counts support this clonotype. The chain carries TRBV7-9 and TRBJ2-3, with TRBD2 matching over 13 bases. CDR1 is SEHNR, CDR2 FQNEAQ, per germline (reference sequence). J gave up 4 bases and V 5 bases, and 6 bases lay outside the gene matches. This CDR3 comprises 16 residues. The CDR3 here is CASSPPGLAGSDTQYF. The CDR3 nucleotides read TGTGCCAGCAGCCCACCGGGACTAGCGGGATCAGATACGCAGTATTTT.

In regard to this clonotype: This may arise from a read error, as a much more abundant clone is one base away. The chain is built from TRBV4-2 and TRBJ1-5; D is uncertain. Germline V gene sequence: CDR1 LGHNA, CDR2 YNFKEQ. This CDR3 has 14 residues. The DNA for the CDR3 is TGTGTCAGCAGCCAAGTTCTGGGTAGCCAGCCCCAGCATTTT. It encodes CVSSQVLGSQPQHF.

This clonotype is large in the sample. The chain couples TRBV7-9 to TRBJ2-7; 10 nucleotides agree with TRBD2. Germline V gene lookup returns CDR1 SEHNR and CDR2 FQNEAQ (reference sequence). Trimming cost V 5 bases and J 2 bases; bases outside gene matches: 6. This CDR3 comprises 15 residues. The CDR3 DNA is TGTGCCAGCAGCAGAGCGGGAGGGCCGCCCTACGAGCAGTACTTC. Translating gives CASSRAGGPPYEQYF. The full variable domain, its missing parts supplied by reference TRBV7-9 and TRBJ2-7, is DTGVSQNPRHKITKRGQNVTFRCDPISEHNRLYWYRQTLGQGPEFLTYFQNEAQLEKSRLLSDRFSAERPKGSFSTLEIQRTEQGDSAMYLCASSRAGGPPYEQYFGPGTRLTVT.

V gene TRBV5-1 combines with J gene TRBJ2-7; D is possibly TRBD2 (5 bases). The CDR3 length is 14 residues. Germline V gene data show CDR1 as SGHRS and CDR2 as YFSETQ. V was cut by 0 bases and J by 6 bases, with 13 bases left in between. The CDR3: CASSLDMRAPEQYF. The CDR3 bases are TGCGCCAGCAGCTTGGATATGCGGGCGCCCGAGCAGTACTTC. The full variable domain, completed using reference TRBV5-1 and TRBJ2-7, is KAGVTQTPRYLIKTRGQQVTLSCSPISGHRSVSWYQQTPGQGLQFLFEYFSETQRNKGNFPGRFSGRQFSNSRSEMNVSTLELGDSALYLCASSLDMRAPEQYFGPGTRLTVT.

This clonotype was seen a few times. The chain carries TRBV5-8 and TRBJ1-2; D ambiguous. Trimming took 2 bases from V and 7 from J, leaving 0 bases between them. The CDR3 is 9 residues long. The germline CDR1 and CDR2 sequences are SGHTS and YDEGEE. For the CDR3, the DNA is TGTGCCAGCAGCTTTGGCTACACCTTC. Translated, it gives CASSFGYTF.

This clonotype was counted a few times. The chain is built from TRBV5-1 and TRBJ1-2, with 12 bases identical to TRBD1. V shed 4 bases and J 7 bases; nucleotides not matched to a gene: 11. From germline, CDR1 is SGHRS and CDR2 YFSETQ. The CDR3 loop spans 16 amino acids. The CDR3 here is CASSTYRDRGPVGYTF. The CDR3 DNA reads TGCGCCAGCAGCACCTACCGGGACAGGGGGCCGGTTGGCTACACCTTC.

This clonotype was detected many times. J is TRBJ1-4 and V is TRBV25-1; 7 bases fit TRBD1. Germline trimming cut 4 bases from V and 8 bases from J; bases unmatched to any gene: 4. From germline, CDR1 is MGHDK and CDR2 SYGVNS. The CDR3 has 13 residues. The CDR3 sequence: CASSGQGGEKLFF. CDR3 coding DNA: TGTGCCAGCAGTGGACAGGGAGGGGAAAAACTGTTTTTT.

The chain employs TRBV3-1 and TRBJ2-3; D remains unclear. V lost 2 bases and J lost 2, with 5 bases in between. This CDR3 comprises 13 residues. Germline CDR1 and CDR2: LGHDT and YNNKEL (reference sequence). CDR3 in amino acids: CASSQPYTDTQYF. The CDR3 DNA reads as TGTGCCAGCAGCCAACCCTACACAGATACGCAGTATTTT.

This clonotype was counted ten times or more. The V gene is TRBV25-1, the J gene TRBJ2-3; 8 positions match TRBD1. The J segment lost 2 bases and the V segment lost 6 bases, leaving 1 base of the junction unmatched. Germline lookup yields CDR1 MGHDK and CDR2 SYGVNS. The CDR3 has 13 amino acids. The DNA for the CDR3 is TGTGCCAGCAGGACAGGGGCCACAGATACGCAGTATTTT. Protein: CASRTGATDTQYF.

This clonotype came up once. The chain recombines TRBV7-9 with TRBJ1-1; D perhaps matches TRBD1 (6 bases). This CDR3 region has 11 residues. Germline CDR1 reads SEHNR; CDR2 reads FQNEAQ (reference sequence). V was pared by 6 bases and J by 11 bases, with 13 bases between. The DNA for the CDR3 is TGTGCCAGCAGAATGGGGGCGGAGGCTTTCTTT. Translation: CASRMGAEAFF.

This clonotype has more than one count but fewer than ten. The V gene is TRBV3-1, the J gene TRBJ2-7; no firm D call. V was shortened by 3 bases and J by 3 bases, with 18 bases between the two germline ends. Per the germline V gene, CDR1 is LGHDT and CDR2 is YNNKEL (reference sequence). This CDR3 region has 16 residues. CDR3 in amino acids: CASSHAGGDENYEQYF. CDR3 nucleotide sequence: TGTGCCAGCAGCCATGCCGGTGGCGACGAAAACTACGAGCAGTACTTC.

This clonotype showed up just a few times. The V call is TRBV7-9, the J call TRBJ2-3; no definite D call. The CDR3 sequence is 16 residues long. Germline V gives CDR1 SEHNR, CDR2 FQNEAQ (reference sequence). V gave up 5 bases and J gave up 2 bases, with 17 bases separating them. In DNA, the CDR3 is TGTGCCAGCAGCCCTACGGAGCGCTATATCACAGATACGCAGTATTTT. Residues: CASSPTERYITDTQYF. Based on the CDR3 plus reference TRBV7-9 and TRBJ2-3, the full variable domain is DTGVSQNPRHKITKRGQNVTFRCDPISEHNRLYWYRQTLGQGPEFLTYFQNEAQLEKSRLLSDRFSAERPKGSFSTLEIQRTEQGDSAMYLCASSPTERYITDTQYFGPGTRLTVL.